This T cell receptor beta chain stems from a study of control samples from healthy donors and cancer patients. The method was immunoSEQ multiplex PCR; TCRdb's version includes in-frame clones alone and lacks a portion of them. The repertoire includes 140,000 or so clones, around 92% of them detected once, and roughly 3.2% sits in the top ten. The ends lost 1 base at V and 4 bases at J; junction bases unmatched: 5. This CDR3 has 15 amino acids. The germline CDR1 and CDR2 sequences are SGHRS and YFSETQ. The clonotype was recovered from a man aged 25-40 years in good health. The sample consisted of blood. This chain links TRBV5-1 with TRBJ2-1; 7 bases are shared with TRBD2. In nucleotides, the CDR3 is TGCGCCAGCAGCTTGCTCCAGCGGGGATACAATGAGCAGTTCTTC. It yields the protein CASSLLQRGYNEQFF. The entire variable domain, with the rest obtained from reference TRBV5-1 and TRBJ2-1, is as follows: KAGVTQTPRYLIKTRGQQVTLSCSPISGHRSVSWYQQTPGQGLQFLFEYFSETQRNKGNFPGRFSGRQFSNSRSEMNVSTLELGDSALYLCASSLLQRGYNEQFFGPGTRLTVL.